The subject of this entry is one T cell receptor (beta chain). Its antigen remains unidentified. The CDR3 runs 16 residues. Looked up from germline, CDR1 is SGHTA and CDR2 is FQGTGA. V was cut by 5 bases and J by 1 base, with 16 bases left in between. Collection occurred without any documented infections or immune events in donors. Repertoires were generated with immunoSEQ multiplex PCR, while TCRdb's copy carries only in-frame clones and drops some. The sample carries 85,000 to 120,000 clones, 88% recorded once. The sample is drawn from a study of identifying expanded T cells in peripheral blood. Overall study results and limits: Differentially abundant clones: around 1.2 between replicates, 16.4 at around 14 days, 19 to 20 at four. Variance in clone template counts between approximately 2-week samples significantly increased with total template count across all healthy donors.

This receptor was taken from a person aged 18 to 70 in good health. V usage is TRBV7-3 and J usage is TRBJ2-3; D is uncertain. The sample consisted of blood. The CDR3, as DNA: TGTGCCAGCAGCGTATCGGGTTTTGGGGGCACAGATACGCAGTATTTT. Translating gives CASSVSGFGGTDTQYF.